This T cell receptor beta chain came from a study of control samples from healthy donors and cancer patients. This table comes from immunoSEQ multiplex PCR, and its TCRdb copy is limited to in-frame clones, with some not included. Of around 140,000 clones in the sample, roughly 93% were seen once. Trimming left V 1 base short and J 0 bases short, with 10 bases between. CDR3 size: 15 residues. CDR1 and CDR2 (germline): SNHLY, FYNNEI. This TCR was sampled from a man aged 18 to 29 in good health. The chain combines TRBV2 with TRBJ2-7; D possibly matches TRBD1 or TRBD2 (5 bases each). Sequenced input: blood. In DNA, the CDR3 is TGTGCCAGCAGTGAAGAGGGGACCCTCTCCTACGAGCAGTACTTC. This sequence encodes CASSEEGTLSYEQYF.